One and the same sample provided the 2 T cell receptor beta chains below, sequenced in a study of tumor and adjacent non-tumor tissue in lung cancer. No cell sorting was done before RNA was extracted from the tissue. The library came from three nested PCR rounds adapted from ARM-PCR protocols. Via MiXCR, TCRdb re-called the multiplex PCR reads, giving one row per CDR3 protein. The sample lists some 90,000 distinct CDR3 sequences; around 57% were seen once. Sequencing was carried out using lung tumor tissue. These receptors all stem from a man between 65 and 79 years old with non-small cell lung cancer.

This clonotype came up once. J is TRBJ2-5 and V is TRBV28; 8 bases line up with TRBD1. CDR1 MDHEN and CDR2 SYDVKM come from the germline V gene. The CDR3 has 15 amino acids. V lost 6 bases to trimming and J lost 5 bases; unmatched junction nucleotides: 11. CDR3 sequence reads: CASRPTGRQGETQYF. DNA of the CDR3: TGTGCCAGCAGACCTACGGGCCGACAGGGGGAGACCCAGTACTTC.

This clonotype was observed once. One end of the junction varies from germline; a read error may be responsible. The chain is built from TRBV12-3 or TRBV12-4 and TRBJ2-7; the D gene is possibly TRBD1 (5 bases). The CDR3 consists of 15 residues. The CDR3: CANSPQGARIYEQYF. For the CDR3, the DNA is TGTGCCAACAGTCCCCAGGGCGCGCGAATCTACGAGCAGTACTTC.